Presented here are 9 T cell receptor beta chains from one specimen sequenced in a study of blood T cell repertoires in COVID-19. Sequenced by immunoSEQ multiplex PCR; TCRdb stores in-frame clones only, minus some. The repertoire holds 50,000 to 75,000 clones, with roughly 84% as singletons. The sample consisted of peripheral blood. These receptors came from a man older than 75 in a cohort sampled during active COVID-19.

The chain employs TRBV21-1 and TRBJ2-3; TRBD2 is the table's D call and was not checked against the DNA. TRBV21-1 is an annotated pseudogene. This CDR3 has 20 amino acids. Written as DNA, the CDR3 is TGTGCCAGCAGCAAAGCCGGGAGCCGTCGGGGACTAGCGAGTGCAGATACGCAGTATTTT. This codes for CASSKAGSRRGLASADTQYF.

In its sample, this clone was seen once. The chain uses TRBV5-8 and TRBJ1-5; 9 bases are shared with TRBD1. This CDR3 has 18 residues. CDR1 is SGHTS and CDR2 is YDEGEE in the germline V gene. After removal of 4 bases from V and 1 base from J, the junction contained 12 bases not matched to a gene. The CDR3 sequence: CASSAANYRGLSNQPQHF. CDR3 nucleotides: TGTGCCAGCAGCGCCGCCAATTACAGGGGGCTGAGCAATCAGCCCCAGCATTTT.

The chain links TRBV19 to TRBJ1-3; 10 bases map to TRBD1. V dropped 6 bases and J dropped 4; count of bases not matched to a gene: 6. CDR1 and CDR2 (germline): LNHDA, SQIVND (reference sequence). The CDR3 length is 15 residues. The CDR3 loop is CASSPDRGRGNTIYF. CDR3 nucleotides: TGTGCCAGTAGCCCGGACAGGGGGAGAGGAAACACCATATATTTT.

CDR3 protein: CASSGGAQGYGYTF. CDR3 nucleotide sequence: TGTGCCAGCAGCGGTGGGGCTCAGGGCTATGGCTACACCTTC. This chain uses TRBV3-1 (or the pseudogene TRBV3-2) with TRBJ1-2, with D perhaps matching TRBD1 (5 bases). Germline V gene lookup returns CDR1 LGHDT and CDR2 YNNKEL (reference sequence). This CDR3 contains 14 residues. V was shortened by 5 bases and J by 4 bases, with 14 bases between the two germline ends.

This chain connects TRBV5-5 to TRBJ2-7; D is possibly TRBD1 (6 bases). The germline V gene has CDR1 SGHKS and CDR2 YYEKEE (reference sequence). The CDR3 loop spans 14 amino acids. Trimming removed 1 base at V and 2 bases at J, with 10 bases between. The CDR3 sequence: CASSLSRGPYEQYF. DNA for the CDR3: TGTGCCAGCAGCTTGTCCAGGGGCCCCTACGAGCAGTACTTC.

This chain joins TRBV2 and TRBJ2-7, with D tentatively TRBD2 (5 bases). V shed 0 bases and J shed 2 bases, with 14 bases lying between them. Germline CDR1 and CDR2: SNHLY and FYNNEI. The CDR3 is 16 residues long. DNA of the CDR3: TGTGCCAGCAGTGAAGCGCCGGGAATCGCCACCTACGAGCAGTACTTC. Residues: CASSEAPGIATYEQYF.

Of note for this clone: Compared with germline, one end of the junction differs, possibly owing to a read error. The chain joins TRBV7-7 to TRBJ1-1, with D tentatively TRBD1 (5 bases). CDR3 size: 13 residues. CDR1 and CDR2 from the germline V gene are SSHAT and FNYEAQ (reference sequence). The CDR3 here is CASSPGERGPAFF. The CDR3 nucleotides read TGTGCTAGCAGCCCGGGGGAACGAGGACCAGCTTTCTTT.

The chain recombines TRBV19 with TRBJ1-1; D remains ambiguous. This CDR3 contains 13 residues. Germline V gene data show CDR1 as LNHDA and CDR2 as SQIVND (reference sequence). V was trimmed by 5 bases and J by 1 base, leaving 8 bases between them. This chain's CDR3 is CASSLRQNTEAFF. The CDR3 coding sequence is TGTGCCAGTAGTCTAAGACAGAACACTGAAGCTTTCTTT.

The gene calls are TRBV9 and TRBJ1-1; tentatively, D is TRBD1 (5 bases). V was clipped by 0 bases and J by 4 bases, with 13 bases between them. Per the germline V gene, CDR1 is SGDLS and CDR2 is YYNGEE. CDR3 length: 15 residues. This CDR3 reads CASSVAGGVGTEAFF. The DNA of the CDR3 is TGTGCCAGCAGCGTAGCGGGAGGGGTTGGCACTGAAGCTTTCTTT.